Listed below are T cell receptor beta chains from one sample, sequenced in a study of T-cell reconstitution after alpha-beta-depleted transplantation in children. From the PCR reads, TCRdb called clonotypes with MiXCR, one entry per CDR3 protein. The profile shows about 420,000 distinct CDR3 sequences, under 20% of them singletons. The sample in question was PBMCs, mostly from graft donor cells, obtained 360 days after TCRalphabeta/CD19-depleted stem cell transplant. The source is a boy in the first two years of life who had a stem cell transplant for Wiskott-Aldrich syndrome, so the T cells may come from the graft donor. Each CDR3 is given with its conserved first and last residue. D genes are given only for firm matches.

TRBJ2-2,TRBV4-2,NA,CASSQPTKGLAGELFF
TRBJ2-6,TRBV5-1,TRBD1,CASSLTTGGAVGANVLTF
TRBJ2-1,TRBV29-1,TRBD2,CSVVGLAGGSYNEQFF
TRBJ2-2,TRBV7-9,NA,CASSLASGVHTGELFF
TRBJ2-5,TRBV12-3/TRBV12-4,NA,CASSLDLPPGPKQTQYF
TRBJ2-1,TRBV12-3/TRBV12-4,TRBD1,CASSLGTGKFF
TRBJ2-7,TRBV6-1,NA,CASSHRAGVSYEQYF
TRBJ2-7,TRBV11-2,TRBD2,CASSLSRGRSGSAYEQYF
TRBJ2-4,TRBV12-3/TRBV12-4,TRBD2,CASSRLAGGENIQYF
TRBJ2-7,TRBV12-3/TRBV12-4,TRBD2,CATKLRLAGGEQYF
TRBJ2-1,TRBV5-1,TRBD1,CASSPRDRGYNEQFF
TRBJ1-1,TRBV30,TRBD1,CAWSDRTGAEAFF
TRBJ2-5,TRBV11-1,TRBD1,CASSFQVRQDRGQETQYF
TRBJ2-5,TRBV5-1,TRBD2,CASSEGLAGAETQYF
TRBJ2-7,TRBV11-2,NA,CASSLDGSASSYEQYF
TRBJ2-5,TRBV28,NA,CASSFVREWGETQYF
TRBJ2-5,TRBV5-1,NA,CASSLSLTGEETQYF
TRBJ2-7,TRBV25-1,NA,CASSRDPGVYEQYF
TRBJ2-6,TRBV14,NA,CASSPSSGANVLTF
TRBJ1-1,TRBV9,NA,CASSVGGSVNTEAFF
TRBJ2-1,TRBV11-2,NA,CASSPGEIRYNEQFF
TRBJ1-5,TRBV12-3/TRBV12-4,NA,CASSLTRQTNQPQHF
TRBJ1-5,TRBV7-9,NA,CASSFLGANQPQHF
TRBJ2-5,TRBV20-1,TRBD1,CSATKDRGQETQYF
TRBJ2-7,TRBV5-1,NA,CASSLRTRSYEQYF
TRBJ1-2,TRBV15,TRBD1,CATSRTGVIYGYTF
TRBJ2-3,TRBV5-1,TRBD2,CASSLEASGMSDTQYF
TRBJ2-7,TRBV12-3/TRBV12-4,NA,CASSLRQGTMEQYF
TRBJ1-1,TRBV9,NA,CASSVGSKGNTEAFF
TRBJ2-3,TRBV5-5,NA,CASSLQGRRTDTQYF
TRBJ2-6,TRBV9,NA,CASIPMYQDDSGANVLTF
TRBJ2-1,TRBV5-5,TRBD2,CASSRRGSRYNEQFF
TRBJ2-1,TRBV20-1,NA,CSARVPRLPSLNEQFF
TRBJ2-5,TRBV20-1,TRBD2,CSASKGLAGKTQYF
TRBJ2-1,TRBV5-1,TRBD1,CASSFEGQMYNEQFF
TRBJ2-3,TRBV12-3/TRBV12-4,NA,CASSRLVFRGDTQYF
TRBJ2-5,TRBV10-3,NA,CAISESRGLGETQYF
TRBJ1-4,TRBV4-1,TRBD1,CASSHGQGFNEKLFF
TRBJ2-2,TRBV14,NA,CASSHARWSGELFF
TRBJ2-7,TRBV3-1,NA,CASSKGRTEQYF
TRBJ2-2,TRBV7-2,NA,CASSFGGAHTGELFF
TRBJ2-7,TRBV20-1,TRBD2,CSASYKGSGSSYEQYF
TRBJ1-4,TRBV6-5,NA,CASSYKFGRAEKLFF
TRBJ2-1,TRBV5-1,NA,CASHVGPGYNEQFF
TRBJ2-1,TRBV18,NA,CASSPGGTGNEQFF
TRBJ2-3,TRBV6-5,NA,CASSPLRVLGRDTQYF
TRBJ2-7,TRBV29-1,TRBD2,CSVLRLAGRFYEQYF
TRBJ2-1,TRBV10-3,TRBD1,CAISVQGRNEQFF
TRBJ2-1,TRBV7-9,TRBD1,CASSSLGGQGRGNEQFF
TRBJ2-5,TRBV3-1,TRBD2,CASSRIPGGPETQYF